This T cell receptor (beta chain) was obtained from a study of naive and memory T cell subsets. Study-wide results and caveats: Naive and memory repertoire findings lacked a ground truth for validation.

This clonotype has at least ten counts. No antigen is known for it. Both TRBC1 and TRBC2 were covered by a beta constant-region primer of two equimolar oligonucleotides. Four rounds of PCR amplified the ligated cDNA using nested alpha and beta constant-region primers plus SP2. The cDNA 3' end received a ligated single-stranded oligonucleotide carrying the SP2 primer and a 12-nucleotide UMI. TCRdb processed the UMI-ligation and nested PCR reads anew with MiXCR; each CDR3 protein has one entry. The data contain approximately 80,000 distinct CDR3 sequences, approximately 10% of them seen just once; the ten biggest clones take up around 1.3%. The CDR3 totals 15 residues. Trimming cost V 6 bases and J 5 bases; bases outside gene matches: 7. The germline gives CDR1 SQVTM, CDR2 ANQGSEA.

The clonotype comes from a human donor in good health. The chain employs TRBV29-1 and TRBJ2-1, with 13 positions matching TRBD2. Sequences were obtained from naive CD8+ T cells from blood. The CDR3 bases are TGCAGCGTCCACCCCGGACTAGCGGGGGACAATGAGCAGTTCTTC. It is translated as CSVHPGLAGDNEQFF.